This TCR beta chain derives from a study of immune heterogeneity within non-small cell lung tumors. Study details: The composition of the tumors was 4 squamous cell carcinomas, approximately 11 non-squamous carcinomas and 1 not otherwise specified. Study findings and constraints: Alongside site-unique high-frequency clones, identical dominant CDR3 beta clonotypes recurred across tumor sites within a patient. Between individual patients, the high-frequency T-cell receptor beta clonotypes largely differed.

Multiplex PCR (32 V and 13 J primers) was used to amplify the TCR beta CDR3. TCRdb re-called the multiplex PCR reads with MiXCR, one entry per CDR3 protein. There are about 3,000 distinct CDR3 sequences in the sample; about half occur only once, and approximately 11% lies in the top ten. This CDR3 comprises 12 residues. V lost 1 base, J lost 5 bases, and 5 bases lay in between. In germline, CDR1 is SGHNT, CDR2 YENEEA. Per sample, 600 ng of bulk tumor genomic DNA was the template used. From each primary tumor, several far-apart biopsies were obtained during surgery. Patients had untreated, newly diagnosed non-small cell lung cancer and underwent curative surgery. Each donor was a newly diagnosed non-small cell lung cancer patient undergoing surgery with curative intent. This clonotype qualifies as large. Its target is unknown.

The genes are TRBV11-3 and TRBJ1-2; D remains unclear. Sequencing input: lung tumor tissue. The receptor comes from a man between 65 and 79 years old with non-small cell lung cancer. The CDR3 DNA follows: TGTGCCAGCAGCTTAGTAGGGTATGGCTACACCTTC. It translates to CASSLVGYGYTF.